Below are 26 T cell receptor beta chains sequenced from a single sample in a study of T cells in Graves' hyperthyroidism and ophthalmopathy. Authors of the study amplified TCR beta CDR3 regions from RNA transcripts. During a first-round RT-PCR of the TCR CDR3, the HTBI primer set was used. In TCRdb, the multiplex PCR reads were re-called with MiXCR into one record per CDR3 protein. The sample holds a few hundred thousand distinct CDR3 sequences; about half are singletons and the top ten take roughly 8.2%. Material for sequencing was peripheral blood or thyroid tissue (not recorded which). These receptors were taken from a woman under 30 with Graves' hyperthyroidism.

CDR3 protein: CASSERGHGRSYEHF. For the CDR3, the DNA is TGTGCCAGCAGTGAAAGGGGGCACGGGAGGTCCTACGAGCATTTT. V and J are TRBV2 and TRBJ1-5, with 7 bases matching TRBD1. Germline CDR1 and CDR2: SNHLY and FYNNEI. CDR3 size: 15 residues. V trimming: 2 bases; J trimming: 14 bases; junction bases outside the gene matches: 15.

The chain uses TRBV20-1 and TRBJ1-5; D gene uncertain. Germline CDR1 is DFQATT and CDR2 is SNEGSKA (reference sequence). With 3 bases removed from V and 2 bases from J, the gap between germline ends came to 20 bases. The CDR3 is 17 amino acids. The CDR3: CSARPLGLAGGNQPQHF. The CDR3 nucleotides read TGCAGTGCTAGGCCGCTAGGACTAGCGGGAGGCAATCAGCCCCAGCATTTT.

This clonotype was observed at least ten times. The chain combines TRBV11-3 with TRBJ2-5, with D possibly matching TRBD2 (6 bases). The ends were cut back, 5 bases at V and 5 bases at J, with 15 bases in the middle. CDR3 length: 14 amino acids. In germline, CDR1 is SGHNT, CDR2 YENEEA. The CDR3 spells CASSPLLATETQYF. The CDR3 bases are TGTGCCAGCAGCCCCCTTCTAGCGACGGAGACCCAGTACTTC.

The chain employs TRBV7-9 and TRBJ1-1; D may be TRBD1 (5 bases). V gave up 5 bases and J gave up 3 bases, with 13 bases separating them. Germline V CDR1 and CDR2: SEHNR, FQNEAQ (reference sequence). The CDR3 sequence is 14 residues long. For the CDR3, the DNA is TGTGCCAGCAGCCCTGCCGGGGGACACACTGAAGCTTTCTTT. This codes for CASSPAGGHTEAFF.

The chain has TRBV2 and TRBJ1-6; 8 nucleotides align to TRBD1. Trimming at V came to 2 bases and at J to 13 bases, leaving 7 bases not matched to a gene. This CDR3 contains 14 residues. The germline V gene has CDR1 SNHLY and CDR2 FYNNEI. CDR3 DNA sequence: TGTGCCAGCAGTGAACAACAGGGGGGATCCCCCCTCCACTTT. Translated: CASSEQQGGSPLHF.

This clonotype was recorded many times. One end of the junction does not line up with germline, which may come from a read error. This rearrangement joins TRBV3-1 to TRBJ2-7; D remains ambiguous. Germline V gene lookup returns CDR1 LGHDT and CDR2 YNNKEL (reference sequence). The CDR3 covers 13 residues. The CDR3 DNA follows: TGCGCCAGCAGCCAAGACCGAACCTACGAGCAGTACTTC. Encoded protein: CASSQDRTYEQYF.

This clonotype was detected many times. V and J are TRBV11-2 and TRBJ2-7; no definite D call. The CDR3 has 16 residues. With 5 bases removed from V and 0 bases from J, the gap between germline ends came to 17 bases. CDR1 is SGHAT, CDR2 FQNNGV, per germline. The CDR3 DNA follows: TGTGCCAGCAGCAATCCCACAGACCTTACCTCCTACGAGCAGTACTTC. Translation gives CASSNPTDLTSYEQYF.

This clonotype was recorded at least ten times. This chain joins TRBV7-9 and TRBJ2-2; TRBD2 is a possible D gene (5 bases). The CDR3 sequence is 14 residues long. Trimming left V 1 base short and J 6 bases short, with 9 bases between. Germline lookup yields CDR1 SEHNR and CDR2 FQNEAQ (reference sequence). CDR3 protein: CASSLGGSAGELFF. The CDR3 DNA is TGTGCCAGCAGCTTAGGAGGGAGTGCCGGGGAGCTGTTTTTT.

The V call is TRBV25-1, the J call TRBJ1-1; D might be TRBD1 (6 bases). The CDR3 has 14 amino acids. Trimming left V 7 bases short and J 3 bases short, with 15 bases between. Germline CDR1 reads MGHDK; CDR2 reads SYGVNS. CDR3 DNA sequence: TGTGCCAGCAAATGGGGGCGCGGAGACACTGAAGCTTTCTTT. Encoded protein: CASKWGRGDTEAFF.

V usage is TRBV29-1 and J usage is TRBJ1-4, with D possibly matching TRBD1 (6 bases). This CDR3 is 15 amino acids long. Germline values: CDR1 SQVTM, CDR2 ANQGSEA. V lost 7 bases to trimming and J lost 3 bases, with 18 bases between them. The CDR3 coding sequence is TGCAGCGCCGCTACCGCGACAGGACCTAATGAAAAACTGTTTTTT. Its translation: CSAATATGPNEKLFF.

V is TRBV29-1 and J is TRBJ1-2; 8 bases are a match to TRBD1. CDR3 length: 13 residues. J gave up 5 bases and V 3 bases, and 5 bases lay outside the gene matches. Germline V gives CDR1 SQVTM, CDR2 ANQGSEA. The CDR3: CSVDGGQDYGYTF. The CDR3 DNA reads TGCAGCGTTGACGGGGGACAGGATTATGGCTACACCTTC.

Note on this clonotype: Likely a read error: the CDR3 ends without its conserved phenylalanine or tryptophan. The DNA is left out, because the CDR3 cannot be placed on it with certainty; the CDR3 is given as TCRdb lists it. The genes are TRBV10-3 and TRBJ2-6; the D segment call TRBD2 is taken from the table without a DNA check. The V gene's germline CDR1 is ENHRY and CDR2 SYGVKD. The CDR3 sequence runs 13 residues, both termini included. CDR3 residues: CAAPPGRESVRNT.

Ten or more counts support this clonotype. The J gene is TRBJ1-5, the V gene TRBV2, with 8 bases that match TRBD1. The ends lost 6 bases at V and 5 bases at J; junction bases unmatched: 9. The CDR3 consists of 15 residues. CDR1 is SNHLY, CDR2 FYNNEI, per germline. The CDR3 loop is CASRLGQASYQPQHF. The CDR3 DNA is TGTGCCAGCAGATTGGGACAGGCCAGCTATCAGCCCCAGCATTTT.

The CDR3 loop reads CSARGTGGTQYF. Written as DNA, the CDR3 is TGCAGTGCTAGAGGGACAGGGGGGACCCAGTACTTC. This chain links TRBV20-1 with TRBJ2-5; 10 nucleotides align to TRBD1. The CDR3 totals 12 residues. The germline CDR1 and CDR2 sequences are DFQATT and SNEGSKA (reference sequence). V shed 1 base, J shed 7 bases, and the junction held 0 bases outside the gene matches.

This chain joins TRBV28 and TRBJ1-1; 9 bases map to TRBD1. V dropped 6 bases and J dropped 8; count of bases not matched to a gene: 13. Looked up from germline, CDR1 is MDHEN and CDR2 is SYDVKM. CDR3 length equals 15 residues. The CDR3 spells CASSHTPPGTGEAFF. CDR3 DNA: TGTGCCAGCAGCCACACCCCTCCCGGGACAGGGGAAGCTTTCTTT.

V and J are TRBV28 and TRBJ2-2; 8 bases match TRBD1. Germline CDR1 reads MDHEN; CDR2 reads SYDVKM. V shed 8 bases, J shed 6 bases, and the junction held 11 bases outside the gene matches. This CDR3 contains 15 residues. CDR3 region: CASLSRDRIPGELFF. The CDR3 bases are TGTGCCAGCCTCTCCCGGGACAGGATTCCCGGGGAGCTGTTTTTT.

Note on this clonotype: Sequence at one end of the junction differs from germline and may be a read error. The gene calls are TRBV4-1 and TRBJ1-5; D unclear. Germline V CDR1 and CDR2: MGHRA, YSYEKL. The CDR3 totals 13 residues. The CDR3 region is CASSREGGPGSCF. The CDR3 DNA reads TGCGCCAGCAGCCGGGAGGGAGGGCCGGGGAGCTGTTTT.

This clonotype was detected a few times. This sequence joins TRBV27 and TRBJ1-6; 8 bases are a match to TRBD1. J gave up 3 bases and V 5 bases, and 3 bases lay outside the gene matches. CDR1 and CDR2 from the germline V gene are MNHEY and SMNVEV (reference sequence). This CDR3 comprises 15 residues. In nucleotides, the CDR3 is TGTGCCAGCAGTACAACAGGGGGCTATAATTCACCCCTCCACTTT. Protein sequence: CASSTTGGYNSPLHF.

A single count supports this clonotype. V usage is TRBV7-8 and J usage is TRBJ2-3; 11 positions agree with TRBD2. J lost 1 base, V lost 5 bases, and 26 bases had no gene match. The germline V gene has CDR1 SGHVS and CDR2 FQNEAQ. The CDR3 runs 23 residues. The DNA for the CDR3 is TGTGCCAGCAGCCTTATAACAGGGCTACAAGGGACTAGCGGCCCTCGGGGCACAGATACGCAGTATTTT. Protein product: CASSLITGLQGTSGPRGTDTQYF. Filled out from reference TRBV7-8 and TRBJ2-3, the complete variable domain reads GAGVSQSPRYKVAKRGQDVALRCDPISGHVSLFWYQQALGQGPEFLTYFQNEAQLDKSGLPSDRFFAERPEGSVSTLKIQRTQQEDSAVYLCASSLITGLQGTSGPRGTDTQYFGPGTRLTVL.

To note about this clonotype: The junction differs from germline at one of its ends, possibly a read error. The CDR3 sequence is CAGSELEDTEAFF. The CDR3 coding sequence is TGTGCCGGCAGTGAACTGGAAGACACTGAAGCTTTCTTT. The chain couples TRBV2 to TRBJ1-1, with no clear D. The CDR3 loop spans 13 amino acids. Germline-derived CDR1 and CDR2 are SNHLY and FYNNEI.

There are many counts of this clonotype. The J gene is TRBJ1-5, the V gene TRBV7-2; D is undetermined. The CDR3 length is 13 residues. Trimming stripped 1 base from V and 8 bases from J, with 9 bases between. Germline CDR1 reads SGHTA; CDR2 reads FQGNSA. The CDR3 loop reads CASSLETGKPQHF. The CDR3 region has the DNA TGTGCCAGCAGCTTAGAAACGGGGAAGCCCCAGCATTTT.

This clonotype was observed many times. The chain combines TRBV13 with TRBJ2-7, with a weak D call TRBD1 (5 bases). Germline assignment: CDR1 PRHDT and CDR2 FYEKMQ (reference sequence). This CDR3 contains 14 residues. V was cut by 5 bases and J by 3 bases, with 14 bases left in between. This CDR3 reads CASSPRTRNYEQYF. The DNA of the CDR3 is TGTGCCAGCAGCCCCCGGACAAGGAACTACGAGCAGTACTTC.

This clonotype has just one count. This could be a read error, since a much larger clone is one nucleotide away. The V and J genes are TRBV2 and TRBJ2-7, with 10 positions matching TRBD2. CDR1 SNHLY and CDR2 FYNNEI come from the germline V gene. The ends lost 6 bases at V and 5 bases at J; junction bases unmatched: 7. This CDR3 region has 14 residues. CDR3 sequence: CASSPWLAGDEQYF. CDR3 bases: TGTGCCAGCAGCCCCTGGCTAGCGGGGGACGAGCAGTACTTC.

The sample holds many counts of this clonotype. The chain is built from TRBV7-6 and TRBJ1-1; 8 bases align to TRBD1. CDR1 is SGHVS, CDR2 FNYEAQ, per germline. V was clipped by 7 bases and J by 4 bases; unmatched bases: 14. The CDR3 is 16 amino acids. The CDR3 reads CASIQGAGTVLTEAFF. The CDR3 DNA reads as TGTGCCAGCATCCAGGGGGCAGGGACAGTGCTCACTGAAGCTTTCTTT.

V usage is TRBV12-3 or TRBV12-4 and J usage is TRBJ1-6; 9 bases match TRBD1. CDR3 size: 17 residues. The V gene end was trimmed by 6 bases and the J gene end by 9 bases; junction bases not matched to a gene: 15. The CDR3 is CASSGPLAGQGGSPLHF. For the CDR3, the DNA is TGTGCCAGCAGCGGCCCACTAGCGGGACAGGGCGGTTCACCCCTCCACTTT.

A few counts support this clonotype. This chain connects TRBV6-5 to TRBJ2-2, with 9 nucleotides matching TRBD1. The V and J ends lost 2 bases and 5 bases, in that order; junction bases with no gene match: 9. Per the germline V gene, CDR1 is MNHEY and CDR2 is SVGAGI. This CDR3 is built from 17 residues. CDR3 residues: CASSYPGQGGWTGELFF. The CDR3, as DNA: TGTGCCAGCAGTTACCCGGGACAGGGCGGTTGGACCGGGGAGCTGTTTTTT.